Below are 5 T cell receptor beta chains sequenced from a single sample in a study of cytomegalovirus exposure and HLA in healthy donors (TCRdb year 2017). Libraries were made using the immunoSEQ multiplex PCR assay. TCRdb holds this immuneACCESS table with in-frame rearrangements only. Some clones are missing; in checked studies, unresolved V genes explain under half, and the rest has no known cause. Within this sample are tens of thousands of clones, with approximately 91% of them counted one time only. Around 2.1% of the sample is held by the ten biggest clonotypes. Sequences were obtained from PBMCs. Every receptor here comes from a man aged 25 to 45 in good health and CMV-seronegative.

DNA of the CDR3: TGTGCCAGCAGCTTAGTCTCCAATGAGCAGTTCTTC. It codes for CASSLVSNEQFF. The chain joins TRBV11-3 to TRBJ2-1; D is unresolved. Looked up from germline, CDR1 is SGHNT and CDR2 is YENEEA. The V and J ends lost 1 base and 6 bases respectively, with 4 bases between them. This CDR3 has 12 residues.

This clone was recorded once. The CDR3 DNA follows: TGTGCTAGTGGTTTGGTACCTGGTGGAGGGAACACTGAAGCTTTCTTT. Translated: CASGLVPGGGNTEAFF. The gene calls are TRBV12-5 and TRBJ1-1, with D uncertain. Germline-derived CDR1 and CDR2 are LGHNT and FRNRAP. This CDR3 spans 16 amino acids. The V gene lost 0 bases and the J gene lost 1 base, with 12 bases spanning the gap. Drawing the rest from reference TRBV12-5 and TRBJ1-1, the complete variable domain is DARVTQTPRHKVTEMGQEVTMRCQPILGHNTVFWYRQTMMQGLELLAYFRNRAPLDDSGMPKDRFSAEMPDATLATLKIQPSEPRDSAVYFCASGLVPGGGNTEAFFGQGTRLTVV.

This sequence joins TRBV19 and TRBJ2-2, with 14 bases fitting TRBD2. After removal of 5 bases from V and 4 bases from J, the junction contained 12 bases not matched to a gene. CDR3 size: 19 residues. The germline V gene has CDR1 LNHDA and CDR2 SQIVND (reference sequence). In DNA form, the CDR3 reads TGTGCCAGTAGTCCTAGGACTAGCGGGGGGCCTGTCGGCACCGGGGAGCTGTTTTTT. It is translated as CASSPRTSGGPVGTGELFF.

This chain uses TRBV5-6 with TRBJ1-1; a weak D match, TRBD1 (6 bases). The CDR3 spans 13 residues. The germline gives CDR1 SGHDT, CDR2 YYEEEE. V gave up 4 bases and J gave up 4 bases, with 11 bases separating them. CDR3 protein: CASSPDRTTEAFF. DNA of the CDR3: TGTGCCAGCAGCCCCGACAGGACCACTGAAGCTTTCTTT.

This chain connects TRBV6-1 to TRBJ1-1; a possible D gene is TRBD1 (5 bases). The V gene's germline CDR1 is MNHNS and CDR2 SASEGT. Trimming shortened V by 2 bases and J by 7 bases, and 14 bases separated the two germline ends. The CDR3 is 14 amino acids. CDR3 region: CASSERVGDGEAFF. DNA for the CDR3: TGTGCCAGCAGTGAACGAGTAGGGGATGGTGAAGCTTTCTTT.